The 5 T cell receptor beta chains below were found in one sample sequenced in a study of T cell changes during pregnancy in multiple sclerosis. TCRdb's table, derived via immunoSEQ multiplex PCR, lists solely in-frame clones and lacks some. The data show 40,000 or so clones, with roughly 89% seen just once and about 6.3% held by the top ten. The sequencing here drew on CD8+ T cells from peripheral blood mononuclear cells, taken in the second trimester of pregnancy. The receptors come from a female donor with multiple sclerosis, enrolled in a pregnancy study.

In DNA, the CDR3 is TGTGCCAGCAGCCACCGGGACAGGGAGTCTGAAGCTTTCTTT. Translated, it gives CASSHRDRESEAFF. The chain joins TRBV7-9 to TRBJ1-1; TRBD1 matches 9 bases. Germline lookup yields CDR1 SEHNR and CDR2 FQNEAQ (reference sequence). J lost 6 bases, V lost 5 bases, and 7 bases had no gene match. The CDR3 length is 14 residues. Supplemented by reference TRBV7-9 and TRBJ1-1, the full variable domain reads DTGVSQNPRHKITKRGQNVTFRCDPISEHNRLYWYRQTLGQGPEFLTYFQNEAQLEKSRLLSDRFSAERPKGSFSTLEIQRTEQGDSAMYLCASSHRDRESEAFFGQGTRLTVV.

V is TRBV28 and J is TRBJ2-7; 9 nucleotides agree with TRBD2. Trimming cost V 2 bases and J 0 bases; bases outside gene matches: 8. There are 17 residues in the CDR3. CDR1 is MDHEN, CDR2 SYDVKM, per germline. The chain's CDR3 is CASSLQLLAGNSYEQYF. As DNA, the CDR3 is TGTGCCAGCAGTTTACAGTTGCTAGCGGGGAACTCCTACGAGCAGTACTTC.

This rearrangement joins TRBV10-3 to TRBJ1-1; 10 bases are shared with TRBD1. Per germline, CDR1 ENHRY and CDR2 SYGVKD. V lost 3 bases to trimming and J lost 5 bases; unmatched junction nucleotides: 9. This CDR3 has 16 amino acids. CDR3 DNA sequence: TGTGCCATCAGTGACCGGGGACAGGGGACGGGGACTGAAGCTTTCTTT. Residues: CAISDRGQGTGTEAFF.

In nucleotides, the CDR3 is TGCGCCAGCAGCCAAGTGGCTAGCGGGGGCTATTACAATGAGCAGTTCTTC. It yields the protein CASSQVASGGYYNEQFF. The chain recombines TRBV4-3 with TRBJ2-1; 10 nucleotides agree with TRBD2. J gave up 4 bases and V 1 base, and 7 bases lay outside the gene matches. The CDR3 spans 17 residues. Germline values: CDR1 LGHNA, CDR2 YSLEER.

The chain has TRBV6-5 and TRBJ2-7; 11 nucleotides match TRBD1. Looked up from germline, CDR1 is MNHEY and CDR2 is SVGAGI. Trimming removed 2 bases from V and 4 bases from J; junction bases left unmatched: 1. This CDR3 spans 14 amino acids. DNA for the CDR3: TGTGCCAGCAGTTACGGACAGGGGGCGTACGAGCAGTACTTC. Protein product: CASSYGQGAYEQYF.